One TCR beta chain is described in this entry. The antigen remains undetermined. The sample comes from a study of T cell responses to AZD1222 COVID-19 vaccine. General study points: Within unmutated variant regions lay the reported targets of nearly half of spike-specific TCRs.

V shed 5 bases and J shed 0 bases, with 5 bases lying between them. Germline CDR1 MNHEY, CDR2 SVGEGT. The CDR3 consists of 13 residues. Sequencing used immunoSEQ multiplex PCR; TCRdb keeps in-frame clones, though not all of them. The sample has around 140,000 clones, 80% to 90% seen once. This specimen was peripheral blood, taken on day 0 of AZD1222 vaccination. This sequence was found in an adult in good health. The chain is built from TRBV6-2 or TRBV6-3 and TRBJ2-1; D remains unclear. The CDR3: CASSMVSYNEQFF. DNA of the CDR3: TGTGCCAGCAGTATGGTCTCCTACAATGAGCAGTTCTTC.